In this sample, the clone carrying this TCR beta chain turned up many times. Its antigen is currently unknown. The germline V gene has CDR1 KGHSH and CDR2 LQKENI. The CDR3 is 15 residues long. The V gene lost 3 bases and the J gene lost 3 bases, with 14 bases spanning the gap. This sample is part of a study of T cells in Graves' hyperthyroidism and ophthalmopathy. Study-level background: At initial diagnosis, before any treatment had begun, peripheral blood was obtained. Study-wide results and caveats: A model built on 13 V-J features separated ophthalmopathy from stable hyperthyroidism.

The investigators amplified TCR beta CDR3 regions from RNA transcripts. First-round RT-PCR targeting the TCR CDR3 was performed with the HTBI primer set. Via MiXCR, TCRdb re-called the multiplex PCR reads, giving one row per CDR3 protein. Of around 300,000 distinct CDR3 sequences listed, 13% to 15% are singletons. Uncontrolled infection, other autoimmune disease, pregnancy or lactation excluded patients. On the basis of clinical symptoms, serum thyroxine and TRAb, thyroid ultrasound and orbital computed tomography, diagnoses were made. The chain combines TRBV18 with TRBJ1-1; D is perhaps TRBD1 (6 bases). Sequenced input: blood. This clonotype originated in a woman aged 45-65 years with Graves' hyperthyroidism that later progressed to Graves' ophthalmopathy. The CDR3 DNA reads as TGTGCCAGCTCACCGCGGACAGCCTACGACACTGAAGCTTTCTTT. Translation: CASSPRTAYDTEAFF.